Listed below are T cell receptor beta chains from one sample, sequenced in a study of T-cell memory formation after mild COVID-19. TCRdb independently ran MiXCR on the 5' RACE reads; one entry per CDR3 protein. Seen here are about 290,000 distinct CDR3 sequences, less than 20% observed once, and the top ten hold 22%. The sequenced sample consisted of PBMCs or a T cell subset sorted from them (not recorded which). These receptors were collected from a man aged 18 to 30 who had mild COVID-19 (a few samples of this study predate the infection). Cell type and time point are not known. CDR3s include the opening cysteine and the closing phenylalanine or tryptophan. The D gene is left open where the match is weak. Clone sizes are given selectively: once, few, many, or a class where the clone is expanded.

v_call	clone_size	d_call	j_call	cdr3_nt	cdr3_aa
TRBV28	few	-	TRBJ1-5	TGTGCCAGCTACACACGCCAAAACACTTACTTGGTAAGCAATCAGCCCCAGCATTTT	CASYTRQNTYLVSNQPQHF
TRBV7-6	-	TRBD1	TRBJ1-2	TGTGCCAGCAGCTTAAACCCGGGACAGGGCTTCGGCTACACCTTC	CASSLNPGQGFGYTF
TRBV5-1	-	-	TRBJ2-7	TGCGCCAGCAGCTTGGTGGAGGGAAGAGTTGGTGGTTACGAGCAGTACTTC	CASSLVEGRVGGYEQYF
TRBV4-3	-	-	TRBJ1-1	TGCGCCAGCAGCCAAGGTACGGGACGTGTGAACACTGAAGCTTTCTTT	CASSQGTGRVNTEAFF
TRBV5-1	-	TRBD2	TRBJ2-1	TGCGCCAGCAGCTTGGCGGGGGGGTCGGACAATGAGCAGTTCTTC	CASSLAGGSDNEQFF
TRBV25-1	few	TRBD1	TRBJ1-2	TGTGCCAGCAGTGAACCTAGCGGACAGGGAGGTCACTATGGCTACACCTTC	CASSEPSGQGGHYGYTF
TRBV7-7	few	-	TRBJ2-1	TGTGCCAGCAGCTTAGGAGGGAGCAATGAGCAGTTCTTC	CASSLGGSNEQFF
TRBV4-1	many	-	TRBJ2-1	TGCGCCAGCAGCCAAGTCATACGGGACGAGCAGTTCTTC	CASSQVIRDEQFF
TRBV5-1	-	TRBD1	TRBJ2-3	TGCGCCAGCAGCTTCTCCCCCAGGGGGCTAATCACAGATACGCAGTATTTT	CASSFSPRGLITDTQYF
TRBV4-3	few	-	TRBJ2-3	TGCGCCAGCAGTCACAAAACTAGCACAGATACGCAGTATTTT	CASSHKTSTDTQYF
TRBV28	-	TRBD1	TRBJ1-5	TGTGCCAGCAGCACGGGACAGGGCTCCGGTCAGCCCCAGCATTTT	CASSTGQGSGQPQHF
TRBV11-3	-	TRBD1	TRBJ2-2	TGTGCCAGCAGCTGGGGACAGGGCTTCGCCGGGGAGCTGTTTTTT	CASSWGQGFAGELFF
TRBV20-1	few	-	TRBJ1-5	TGCAGTGCTAGAGATCAGTCCGGACAGCCCAATCAGCCCCAGCATTTT	CSARDQSGQPNQPQHF
TRBV5-1	-	-	TRBJ2-5	TGCGCCAGCAGCGTGGACATGAGGGGGCAAGAGACCCAGTACTTC	CASSVDMRGQETQYF
TRBV10-3	-	-	TRBJ1-2	TGTGCCATCAGGCTAGGCTTGGACAGCAACTACACCTTC	CAIRLGLDSNYTF
TRBV4-1	few	TRBD1	TRBJ2-2	TGCGCCAGCAGCCAAGTCCGGACAGGGGGCTCCGGGGAGCTGTTTTTT	CASSQVRTGGSGELFF
TRBV6-2/TRBV6-3	few	-	TRBJ2-1	TGTGCCAGCAGTTACTCCGGAGTCAATGAGCAGTTCTTC	CASSYSGVNEQFF
TRBV3-1	-	TRBD1	TRBJ1-5	TGTGCCAGCAGCGGAGGGACAGGGGATGGTCAGCCCCAGCATTTT	CASSGGTGDGQPQHF
TRBV4-1	many	TRBD1	TRBJ2-7	TGCGCCAGCAGCCCGATCGGGACAGGGGCGGCCTACGAGCAGTACTTC	CASSPIGTGAAYEQYF
TRBV29-1	-	-	TRBJ1-2	TGCAGCGTTGAAAGTGTCCCCTCAGCTAACTATGGCTACACCTTC	CSVESVPSANYGYTF
TRBV12-3/TRBV12-4	-	-	TRBJ1-2	TGTGCCAGCAGTTTAGCGAACGGCTATGGCTACACCTTC	CASSLANGYGYTF
TRBV4-3	few	TRBD1	TRBJ2-5	TGCGCCAGCAGCCAAGATTCGGGACAGGGAGGAGGCCAGTACTTC	CASSQDSGQGGGQYF
TRBV5-1	-	-	TRBJ2-3	TGCGCCAGCAGCTGGGACGGTGTCACAGATACGCAGTATTTT	CASSWDGVTDTQYF
TRBV4-1	few	-	TRBJ2-5	TGCGCCAGCAGCCAACTTGGTCAGGACCCGGGTGAGACCCAGTACTTC	CASSQLGQDPGETQYF
TRBV2	many	TRBD1	TRBJ1-2	TGTGCCAGCAGGAAGGACAGGGAGAATGGCTACACCTTC	CASRKDRENGYTF
TRBV27	few	-	TRBJ2-3	TGTGCCAGCAGCCCCGAATGGGGCACAGATACGCAGTATTTT	CASSPEWGTDTQYF
TRBV12-2	-	-	TRBJ2-7	TGTGCAAGTCGCATACCCCCCGGCAGAGCATTC	CASRIPPGRAF
TRBV4-2	few	-	TRBJ1-6	TGTGCCAGCAGCCAAGAGACAGAACGCAATTCACCCCTCCACTTT	CASSQETERNSPLHF
TRBV7-9	-	-	TRBJ2-3	TGTGCCAGCAGCCACGGTCAGCCAGATACGCAGTATTTT	CASSHGQPDTQYF
TRBV11-2	-	TRBD2	TRBJ2-2	TGTGCCAGCAGCTTCGTACTAGCGGGGGGTACCGGGGAGCTGTTTTTT	CASSFVLAGGTGELFF
TRBV19	-	-	TRBJ1-6	TGTGCCAGTAGTATAGGAACTATGGGGTATAATTCACCCCTCCACTTT	CASSIGTMGYNSPLHF
TRBV5-6	-	TRBD1	TRBJ1-2	TGTGCCAGCAGCACAGGGGGCTATGGCTACACCTTC	CASSTGGYGYTF
TRBV29-1	-	TRBD1	TRBJ2-5	TGCAGCGTTGGGGGAGACAGGGGGTCAGAGACCCAGTACTTC	CSVGGDRGSETQYF
TRBV7-2	-	TRBD2	TRBJ2-3	TGTGCCAGCAGCTTAGTCCTAGCGGCCAAAACCACAGATACGCAGTATTTT	CASSLVLAAKTTDTQYF
TRBV27	-	TRBD1	TRBJ1-1	TGTGCCAGCAGTTTGTACCCAGGGGGAGGTGCTTTCTTT	CASSLYPGGGAFF
TRBV7-2	-	-	TRBJ2-7	TGTGCCAGCAGCTTATACAGGGTTGGCGAGCAGTACTTC	CASSLYRVGEQYF
TRBV20-1	few	-	TRBJ2-3	TGCAGTGTTGACCAAAGCACAGATACGCAGTATTTT	CSVDQSTDTQYF
TRBV11-2	many	-	TRBJ2-2	TGTGCCAGCAGCGAACAAAACACCGGGGAGCTGTTTTTT	CASSEQNTGELFF
TRBV7-2	few	TRBD1	TRBJ2-3	TGTGCCAGCAGCCCGATGACAGGGAGTAGAGATACGCAGTATTTT	CASSPMTGSRDTQYF
TRBV12-3/TRBV12-4	-	-	TRBJ2-3	TGTGCCAGCAGTATTCTATTGGCCGGAGATACGCAGTATTTT	CASSILLAGDTQYF
TRBV11-2	many	TRBD2	TRBJ2-1	TGTGCCAGCAGCTTGGGCGGGGGGAATGAGCAGTTCTTC	CASSLGGGNEQFF